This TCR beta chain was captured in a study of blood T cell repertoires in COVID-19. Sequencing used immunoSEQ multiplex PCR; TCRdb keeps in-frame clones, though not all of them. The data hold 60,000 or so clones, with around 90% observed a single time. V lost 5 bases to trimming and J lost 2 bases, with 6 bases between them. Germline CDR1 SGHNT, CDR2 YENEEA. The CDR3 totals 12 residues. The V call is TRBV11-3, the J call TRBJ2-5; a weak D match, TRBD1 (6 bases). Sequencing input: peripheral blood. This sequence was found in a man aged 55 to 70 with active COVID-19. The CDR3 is CASSRGQETQYF. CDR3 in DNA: TGTGCCAGCAGCAGGGGGCAAGAGACCCAGTACTTC. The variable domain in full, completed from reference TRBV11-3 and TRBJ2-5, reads EAGVVQSPRYKIIEKKQPVAFWCNPISGHNTLYWYLQNLGQGPELLIRYENEEAVDDSQLPKDRFSAERLKGVDSTLKIQPAELGDSAVYLCASSRGQETQYFGPGTRLLVL.